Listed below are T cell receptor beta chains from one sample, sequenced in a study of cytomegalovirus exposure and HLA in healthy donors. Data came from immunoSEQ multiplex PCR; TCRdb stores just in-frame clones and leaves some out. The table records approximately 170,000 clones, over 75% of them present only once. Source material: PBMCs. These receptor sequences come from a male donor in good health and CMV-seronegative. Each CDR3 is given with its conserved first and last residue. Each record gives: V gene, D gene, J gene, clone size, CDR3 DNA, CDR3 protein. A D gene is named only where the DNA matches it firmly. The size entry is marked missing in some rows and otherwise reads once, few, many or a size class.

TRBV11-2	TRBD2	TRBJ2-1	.	TGTGCCAGCAGCTTAGGAGCTAGCGGGGGGGAAGACAATGAGCAGTTCTTC	CASSLGASGGEDNEQFF
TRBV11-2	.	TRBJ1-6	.	TGTGCCAGCAGCTTAGAAACAGGCGTCTATTCACCCCTCCACTTT	CASSLETGVYSPLHF
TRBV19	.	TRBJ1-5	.	TGTGCCAGTAGTATAAGAGCCGACAGACGCCAGCCCCAGCATTTT	CASSIRADRRQPQHF
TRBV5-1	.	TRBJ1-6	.	TGCGCCAGCAGCTTGGGGCAGTATGATTCACCCCTCCACTTT	CASSLGQYDSPLHF
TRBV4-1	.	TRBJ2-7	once	TGCGCCAGCAGCCAACAGGGTTTGGGAACCTACGAGCAGTACTTC	CASSQQGLGTYEQYF
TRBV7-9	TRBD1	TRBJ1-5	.	TGTGCCAGCAGCTCAAATTTGGGACAGGGGGGCAATCAGCCCCAGCATTTT	CASSSNLGQGGNQPQHF
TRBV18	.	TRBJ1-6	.	TGTGCCAGCTCACGATCAGGGGAACAGCACCGAAGTTTGAATTCACCCCTCCACTTT	CASSRSGEQHRSLNSPLHF
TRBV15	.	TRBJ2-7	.	TGTGCCACCAGAAAGGCTTCGGACAGTAAGACCTACGAGCAGTACTTC	CATRKASDSKTYEQYF
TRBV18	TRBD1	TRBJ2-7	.	TGTGCCAGCTCAAGACAGGGGAGAGAGCAGTACTTC	CASSRQGREQYF
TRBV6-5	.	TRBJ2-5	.	TGTGCCAGCAGTCGTACTTTCCCCGAGACCCAGTACTTC	CASSRTFPETQYF
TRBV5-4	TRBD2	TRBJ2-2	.	TGTGCCAGCAGAAGCGGGGGGGCCGGCACCGGGGAGCTGTTTTTT	CASRSGGAGTGELFF
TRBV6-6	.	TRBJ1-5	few	TGTGCCAGCAGTTACACCTGGACTCCCGGGGAGCCCCAGCATTTT	CASSYTWTPGEPQHF
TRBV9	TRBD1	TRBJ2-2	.	TGTGCCAGCAGGCGAACAGGGGTGGACACCGGGGAGCTGTTTTTT	CASRRTGVDTGELFF
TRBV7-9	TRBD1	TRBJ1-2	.	TGTGCCACTCGGACAGGGGGTCTGTTGTATGGCTACACCTTC	CATRTGGLLYGYTF
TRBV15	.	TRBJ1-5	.	TGTGCCACCAGCAGAGATCTCAGCAATCAGCCCCAGCATTTT	CATSRDLSNQPQHF
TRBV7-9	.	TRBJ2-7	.	TGTGCCAGCACCGAGGAGGGTATCATGAAAATAAGCTCCTACGAGCAGTACTTC	CASTEEGIMKISSYEQYF
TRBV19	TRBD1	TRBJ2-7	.	TGTGCCAGTAGTATAGCCGACAGGGAAATCGACGAGCAGTACTTC	CASSIADREIDEQYF
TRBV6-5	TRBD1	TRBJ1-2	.	TGTGCCAGCAGTGACAGGGGGAACTTCTATGGCTACACCTTC	CASSDRGNFYGYTF
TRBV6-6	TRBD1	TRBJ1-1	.	TGTGCCAGCAGGCAATACAGGGGGGGGTGGACTGAAGCTTTCTTT	CASRQYRGGWTEAFF
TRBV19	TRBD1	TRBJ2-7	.	TGTGCCAGTAGTGGACAGGGGGCCACGGGCTACGAGCAGTACTTC	CASSGQGATGYEQYF
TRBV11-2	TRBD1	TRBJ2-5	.	TGTGCCAGCAGCTTAGACGCGACAGGGGCTAACAAAGAGACCCAGTACTTC	CASSLDATGANKETQYF
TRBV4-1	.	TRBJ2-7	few	TGCGCCAGCAGCCAAGCAGGGGTAAGCTCCTACGAGCAGTACTTC	CASSQAGVSSYEQYF
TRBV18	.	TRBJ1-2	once	TGTGCCAGCTCCCAAGACGGGAACTATGGCTACACCTTC	CASSQDGNYGYTF
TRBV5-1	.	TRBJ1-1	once	TGCGCCAGCAGCTTGGGCGACAGGATCCAAGCTTTCTTT	CASSLGDRIQAFF
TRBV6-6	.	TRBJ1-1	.	TGTGCCAGCAGTTCTAACCGGGGTATTGAAGCTTTCTTT	CASSSNRGIEAFF
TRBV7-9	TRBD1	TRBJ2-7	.	TGTGCCAGCAGCAAATGGGACAGGTCAGGGGCCTACGAGCAGTACTTC	CASSKWDRSGAYEQYF
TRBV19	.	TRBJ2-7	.	TGTGCCAGTAGTATAGTGGGACAAGCGGACGAGCAGTACTTC	CASSIVGQADEQYF
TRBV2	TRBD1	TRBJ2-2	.	TGTGCCAGCAGATACCAACAGGGGAGCCCCGGGGAGCTGTTTTTT	CASRYQQGSPGELFF
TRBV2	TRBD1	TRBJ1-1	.	TGTGCCAGCTCCAGACAGGGAAACACTGAAGCTTTCTTT	CASSRQGNTEAFF
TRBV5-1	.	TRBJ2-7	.	TGCGCCAGCAGCTTGGGGGCAGGGCAGGAGCAGTACTTC	CASSLGAGQEQYF
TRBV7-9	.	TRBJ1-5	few	TGTGCCAGCAGCTTAGGCAGGGGTCAGCCCCAGCATTTT	CASSLGRGQPQHF
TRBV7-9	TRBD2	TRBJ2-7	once	TGTGCCAGCAGCCCCGGACTAGCGGGGGGATCGCAGTACTTC	CASSPGLAGGSQYF
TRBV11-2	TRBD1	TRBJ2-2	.	TGTGCCAGCAGGAGAGTAGGGGGCTCAACCGGGGAGCTGTTTTTT	CASRRVGGSTGELFF
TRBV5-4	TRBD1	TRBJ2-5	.	TGTGCCAGCAGCCCGCCCGCAGGGGGCGCGGGAGAGACCCAGTACTTC	CASSPPAGGAGETQYF
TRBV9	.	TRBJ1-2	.	TGTGCCAGCAGTGAAACCACGGAGGATAGTAACTATGGCTACACCTTC	CASSETTEDSNYGYTF
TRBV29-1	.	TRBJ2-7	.	TGCAGCGTTTCGCAGGGTAACGACGAGCAGTACTTC	CSVSQGNDEQYF
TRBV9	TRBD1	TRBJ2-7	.	TGTGCCAGCAGCGTAGGACAGGGGGGCTACGAGCAGTACTTC	CASSVGQGGYEQYF
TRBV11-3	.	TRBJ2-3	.	TGTGCCAGCTCAATGGGGAGCTGGACAGATACGCAGTATTTT	CASSMGSWTDTQYF
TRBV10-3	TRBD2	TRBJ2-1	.	TGTGCCATCAGTGAGTGGAGACTAGCGGACAATGAGCAGTTCTTC	CAISEWRLADNEQFF
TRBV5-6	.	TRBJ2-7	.	TGTGCCAGCAGCTTGTGGAGCTCCTACGAGCAGTACTTC	CASSLWSSYEQYF
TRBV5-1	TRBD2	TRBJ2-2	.	TGCGCCAGCAGCTTAGGAGGATTAGAGCGGGGGAGGAACACCGGGGAGCTGTTTTTT	CASSLGGLERGRNTGELFF
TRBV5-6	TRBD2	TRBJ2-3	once	TGTGCCAGCAGCTTGGGGCTAGCGGGGAGCACAGATACGCAGTATTTT	CASSLGLAGSTDTQYF
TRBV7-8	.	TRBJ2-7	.	TGTGCCAGCAGCCCCAACTTGAGGGAGCAGTACTTC	CASSPNLREQYF
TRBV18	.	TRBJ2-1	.	TGTGCCAGCTCACCCCCAAGCGAAACCGGGGGTGAGCAGTTCTTC	CASSPPSETGGEQFF
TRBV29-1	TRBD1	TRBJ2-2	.	TGCAGCGTACAGGGGGCAATTGCCACCGGGGAGCTGTTTTTT	CSVQGAIATGELFF
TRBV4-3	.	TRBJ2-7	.	TGCGCCAGCAGCCCATACTTAGGAGGGGAGATCAGCTTCGAGCAGTACTTC	CASSPYLGGEISFEQYF
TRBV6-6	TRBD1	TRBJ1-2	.	TGTGCCAGCAGTTCCATCAACAGGGGATCGGACTATGGCTACACCTTC	CASSSINRGSDYGYTF
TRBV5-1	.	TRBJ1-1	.	TGCGCCAGCAGCTTGGGAGCCAGGGGATTGGGGAACACTGAAGCTTTCTTT	CASSLGARGLGNTEAFF
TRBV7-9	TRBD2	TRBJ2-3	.	TGTGCCAGCAGCTTAGAGGCTAGCGGGACGTCGGATACGCAGTATTTT	CASSLEASGTSDTQYF
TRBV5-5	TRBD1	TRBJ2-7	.	TGTGCCAGCAGCTTGAATCCCGGAAAGGACAGGATCGGCGAGCAGTACTTC	CASSLNPGKDRIGEQYF
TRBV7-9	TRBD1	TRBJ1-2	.	TGTGCCAGCAGCTTGGGACAGGGGGGAGACTATGGCTACACCTTC	CASSLGQGGDYGYTF
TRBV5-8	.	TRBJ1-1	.	TGTGCCAGCAGCTTAATCCAGGGTTACACTGAAGCTTTCTTT	CASSLIQGYTEAFF
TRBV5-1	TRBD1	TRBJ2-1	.	TGCGCCAGCAGCCGGACAGGGAAGAATGAGCAGTTCTTC	CASSRTGKNEQFF
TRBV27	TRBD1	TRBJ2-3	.	TGTGCCAGCAGTTCAGCCGGGACAGGGAATATGGATACGCAGTATTTT	CASSSAGTGNMDTQYF
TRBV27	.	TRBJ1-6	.	TGTGCCAGCAGACGGCAGGCCCCGAGCTCCTATAATTCACCCCTCCACTTT	CASRRQAPSSYNSPLHF